A single sample gave rise to the 5 T cell receptor beta chains below, sequenced in a study of tumor and adjacent non-tumor tissue in lung cancer. RNA was extracted from bulk tissue without any cell sorting. Distant lung tissue was collected more than 3 cm away from the tumor edge. A modified ARM-PCR protocol with three rounds of nested PCR amplified TCRbeta. TCRdb re-derived calls from the multiplex PCR reads in MiXCR, one entry per CDR3 protein. The sample lists 60,000 to 65,000 distinct CDR3 sequences; about 55% were seen once. Sequenced: distant non-tumor lung tissue. The source is a man aged 65 to 79 with non-small cell lung cancer.

This clonotype showed up just once. One end of the junction is discordant with germline, which a read error may explain. This sequence joins TRBV28 and TRBJ1-6; no clear D. Per the germline V gene, CDR1 is MDHEN and CDR2 is SYDVKM. The CDR3 contains 12 residues. For the CDR3, the DNA is TGTGCCAGCAGTTTAGTAAATTCACCCCTCCGCTTT. Protein product: CASSLVNSPLRF.

This clonotype appeared many times. This chain connects TRBV6-5 to TRBJ1-1; possible D gene TRBD1, 6 bases. The CDR3 runs 13 residues. Per germline, CDR1 MNHEY and CDR2 SVGAGI. Between the trimmed V and J ends, which lost 0 bases and 6 bases, there was a span of 8 bases. The CDR3 protein is CASSYSGTSEAFF. CDR3 sequence (DNA): TGTGCCAGCAGTTACTCAGGGACATCTGAAGCTTTCTTT.

This clonotype was detected ten times or more. V usage is TRBV4-1 and J usage is TRBJ1-2; unclear D gene. V was cut by 5 bases and J by 8 bases, with 9 bases left in between. CDR3 size: 11 residues. CDR1 MGHRA and CDR2 YSYEKL come from the germline V gene. CDR3 loop: CASSGVGGYTF. CDR3 DNA: TGCGCCAGCAGCGGAGTGGGCGGCTACACCTTC.

Within the sample, this clonotype is large. The chain joins TRBV29-1 to TRBJ1-5; 11 positions agree with TRBD1. Germline trimming cut 6 bases from V and 1 base from J; bases unmatched to any gene: 11. The germline CDR1 and CDR2 sequences are SQVTM and ANQGSEA. This CDR3 is built from 17 residues. In DNA, the CDR3 is TGCAGCGTAGACATCGGGACAGGGGGTTCGAGCAATCAGCCCCAGCATTTT. Encoded protein: CSVDIGTGGSSNQPQHF.

This chain links TRBV6-5 with TRBJ2-5, with D maybe TRBD1 (6 bases). CDR1 is MNHEY and CDR2 is SVGAGI in the germline V gene. The length of the CDR3 is 15 residues. CDR3 in amino acids: CAITLGVDSQETQYF. The CDR3 DNA reads TGTGCTATCACCCTGGGGGTGGACAGCCAAGAGACCCAGTACTTC.